Following are 14 T cell receptor beta chains from one sample sequenced in a study of shared clonotypes between healthy human individuals. This table comes from immunoSEQ multiplex PCR, and its TCRdb copy is limited to in-frame clones, with some not included. Among 2 million to 2.5 million clones listed, 85% to 95% were seen once. Sequencing was performed on naive CD4+ T cells from PBMCs. Indicated subset: CD45RA+ positively selected. The receptors originated from a man younger than 35 in good health. Some clones in this sample may be carry-over from other donors' samples.

DNA of the CDR3: TGTGCCAGCAGCTTCGCGGCGGGAACCGCAGATACGCAGTATTTT. It yields the protein CASSFAAGTADTQYF. The chain recombines TRBV7-9 with TRBJ2-3, with TRBD2 as a possible D gene (6 bases). The CDR3 sequence is 15 residues long. The germline V gene encodes CDR1 SEHNR and CDR2 FQNEAQ (reference sequence). The V end was cut by 3 bases, the J end by 4 bases, with 14 bases between.

The V gene is TRBV4-1, the J gene TRBJ2-3; TRBD2 might be the D (6 bases). The CDR3 loop spans 16 amino acids. Germline assignment: CDR1 MGHRA and CDR2 YSYEKL. V was trimmed by 0 bases and J by 0 bases, leaving 10 bases between them. The CDR3 sequence is CASSQDRGLSTDTQYF. The CDR3, as DNA: TGCGCCAGCAGCCAAGATCGGGGGTTGAGCACAGATACGCAGTATTTT.

The chain carries TRBV5-4 and TRBJ2-3; weak D call: TRBD2 (6 bases). V lost 4 bases and J lost 4, with 19 bases in between. The CDR3 runs 16 residues. Germline CDR1 is SGHNT and CDR2 is YYREEE (reference sequence). The CDR3: CASSLGGALFPDTQYF. The CDR3 DNA sequence: TGTGCCAGCAGCCTGGGAGGTGCCTTGTTCCCAGATACGCAGTATTTT.

The chain joins TRBV28 to TRBJ2-2, with D hard to call. Germline V gives CDR1 MDHEN, CDR2 SYDVKM. This CDR3 comprises 15 residues. V shed 5 bases and J shed 3 bases, with 13 bases lying between them. This CDR3 is CASSPMIQYTGELFF. Here the CDR3 DNA reads TGTGCCAGCAGTCCGATGATACAATACACCGGGGAGCTGTTTTTT. The full variable domain, completed using reference TRBV28 and TRBJ2-2, is DVKVTQSSRYLVKRTGEKVFLECVQDMDHENMFWYRQDPGLGLRLIYFSYDVKMKEKGDIPEGYSVSREKKERFSLILESASTNQTSMYLCASSPMIQYTGELFFGEGSRLTVL.

The rearrangement uses TRBV9 and TRBJ2-3; 10 nucleotides match TRBD2. This CDR3 is 16 amino acids long. V shed 0 bases, J shed 6 bases, and the junction held 7 bases outside the gene matches. The germline V gene has CDR1 SGDLS and CDR2 YYNGEE. The CDR3 DNA sequence: TGTGCCAGCAGCGTAGAAGCGGGAGGGGCTGCGGATACGCAGTATTTT. This gives the protein CASSVEAGGAADTQYF.

This sequence joins TRBV5-6 and TRBJ1-1; D gene uncertain. V was clipped by 5 bases and J by 3 bases, with 11 bases between them. This CDR3 has 13 amino acids. Germline CDR1 reads SGHDT; CDR2 reads YYEEEE. The DNA of the CDR3 is TGTGCCAGCAGTATCCTGAGTGACACTGAAGCTTTCTTT. Amino acid sequence: CASSILSDTEAFF.

The chain employs TRBV4-1 and TRBJ2-7, with 9 bases identical to TRBD1. Germline lookup yields CDR1 MGHRA and CDR2 YSYEKL. Unmatched junction bases numbered 12, after V lost 4 bases and J lost 5 bases. The CDR3 runs to 16 residues. The CDR3 loop reads CASSLAPRDRAHEQYF. DNA for the CDR3: TGCGCCAGCAGCCTGGCCCCCCGGGACAGGGCCCACGAGCAGTACTTC.

The chain links TRBV27 to TRBJ1-2; no definite D call. The CDR3 is 13 amino acids. V was trimmed by 8 bases and J by 0 bases, leaving 10 bases between them. Germline CDR1 MNHEY, CDR2 SMNVEV (reference sequence). DNA for the CDR3: TGTGCCAGCGGTGGTGGGCCTAACTATGGCTACACCTTC. Protein: CASGGGPNYGYTF.

In the case of this clone: Different DNA sequences within this sample yield the same CDR3. This chain uses TRBV2 with TRBJ1-1, with unresolved D. With 4 bases removed from V and 0 bases from J, the gap between germline ends came to 9 bases. The germline CDR1 and CDR2 sequences are SNHLY and FYNNEI. This CDR3 is 14 amino acids long. The CDR3 DNA is TGTGCCAGCAGTGTGGAGGGCTTGAACACTGAAGCTTTCTTT. It specifies CASSVEGLNTEAFF.

The chain has TRBV28 and TRBJ1-3, with D possibly TRBD1 on 5 matching bases. Trimming took off 6 bases at V and 6 bases at J, with 15 bases between the two ends. Germline CDR1 is MDHEN and CDR2 is SYDVKM. The CDR3 is made up of 14 amino acids. Here the CDR3 reads CASSYGGEENTIYF. The CDR3 DNA sequence: TGTGCCAGCAGCTACGGGGGGGAGGAAAACACCATATATTTT.

This clone was detected once. V usage is TRBV28 and J usage is TRBJ2-7; D perhaps matches TRBD2 (6 bases). Trimming removed 7 bases at V and 7 bases at J, with 20 bases between. Germline CDR1 is MDHEN and CDR2 is SYDVKM. The length of the CDR3 is 14 residues. The CDR3, as DNA: TGTGCCAGCAATGAACAAACCGGGACTCGTGAGCAGTACTTC. This encodes CASNEQTGTREQYF.

The chain links TRBV5-1 to TRBJ2-1; 10 positions match TRBD2. Germline V gene data show CDR1 as SGHRS and CDR2 as YFSETQ. The CDR3 consists of 16 residues. After removal of 4 bases from V and 1 base from J, the junction contained 5 bases not matched to a gene. Here the CDR3 reads CASSALAGVSYNEQFF. The CDR3, as DNA: TGCGCCAGCAGCGCCCTAGCGGGAGTTTCCTACAATGAGCAGTTCTTC. The whole variable domain, remainder taken from reference TRBV5-1 and TRBJ2-1, is KAGVTQTPRYLIKTRGQQVTLSCSPISGHRSVSWYQQTPGQGLQFLFEYFSETQRNKGNFPGRFSGRQFSNSRSEMNVSTLELGDSALYLCASSALAGVSYNEQFFGPGTRLTVL.

V and J are TRBV7-8 and TRBJ2-5; TRBD2 matches at 11 bases. V dropped 4 bases and J dropped 5; count of bases not matched to a gene: 6. Germline V gene sequence: CDR1 SGHVS, CDR2 FQNEAQ. The CDR3 covers 15 residues. The CDR3 loop reads CASSSRRLAGETQYF. CDR3 DNA sequence: TGTGCCAGCAGCTCCCGAAGACTAGCGGGGGAGACCCAGTACTTC. The whole variable domain, filled in from reference TRBV7-8 and TRBJ2-5, reads GAGVSQSPRYKVAKRGQDVALRCDPISGHVSLFWYQQALGQGPEFLTYFQNEAQLDKSGLPSDRFFAERPEGSVSTLKIQRTQQEDSAVYLCASSSRRLAGETQYFGPGTRLLVL.

The chain combines TRBV27 with TRBJ2-1; no reliable D call. Trimming took off 5 bases at V and 7 bases at J, with 12 bases between the two ends. The V gene's germline CDR1 is MNHEY and CDR2 SMNVEV (reference sequence). The CDR3 loop spans 13 amino acids. The CDR3 region is CASSGPFGNEQFF. Here the CDR3 DNA reads TGTGCCAGCAGTGGACCCTTCGGGAATGAGCAGTTCTTC.